A selection of T cell receptor beta chains follows, all from one sample in a study of control samples from healthy donors and cancer patients. The assay was immunoSEQ multiplex PCR, and TCRdb's table has in-frame clones only and misses some. The sample contains 100,000 to 150,000 clones, more than 75% of which appear only once. Sequenced material: blood. Every receptor here comes from a man aged 40-55 years in good health. Each CDR3 is given with its conserved first and last residue. D genes are given only for firm matches. Where a row states a size, it is once, few, many or the class of an expanded clone; other rows omit it.

j_call: TRBJ2-3
v_call: TRBV12-3/TRBV12-4
d_call: -
clone_size: -
cdr3_nt: TGTGCCAGCAGTTTTCGTACGGATACGCAGTATTTT
cdr3_aa: CASSFRTDTQYF

j_call: TRBJ2-3
v_call: TRBV6-4
d_call: TRBD2
clone_size: -
cdr3_nt: TGTGCCAGCAGTGACCTAGGACTAGATTCCCCAGGGCCCCCAGATACGCAGTATTTT
cdr3_aa: CASSDLGLDSPGPPDTQYF

j_call: TRBJ1-4
v_call: TRBV2
d_call: -
clone_size: -
cdr3_nt: TGTGCCAGCAGTGAAATGAGGCGAGCTAATGAAAAACTGTTTTTT
cdr3_aa: CASSEMRRANEKLFF

j_call: TRBJ1-5
v_call: TRBV6-2/TRBV6-3
d_call: TRBD1
clone_size: -
cdr3_nt: TGTGCCAGCAGTGACCGGGACAGCTTCAATCAGCCCCAGCATTTT
cdr3_aa: CASSDRDSFNQPQHF

j_call: TRBJ2-3
v_call: TRBV4-1
d_call: TRBD2
clone_size: -
cdr3_nt: TGCGCCAGCAGCTCAGGGGCGGTAGCGGGGAAATCTAGCACAGATACGCAGTATTTT
cdr3_aa: CASSSGAVAGKSSTDTQYF

j_call: TRBJ2-3
v_call: TRBV6-6
d_call: -
clone_size: -
cdr3_nt: TGTGCCAGCAGGTTATTTGGGGCGAGAAAGACAGATACGCAGTATTTT
cdr3_aa: CASRLFGARKTDTQYF

j_call: TRBJ1-6
v_call: TRBV25-1
d_call: -
clone_size: -
cdr3_nt: TGTGCCAGCAGCCCCCTGGGCAGGGGTCCTTCTTGGACTTCACCCCTCCACTTT
cdr3_aa: CASSPLGRGPSWTSPLHF

j_call: TRBJ2-4
v_call: TRBV21-1
d_call: -
clone_size: once
cdr3_nt: TGTGCCAGCAGCAAAGCGCTTTACCCCAAAAACATTCAGTACTTC
cdr3_aa: CASSKALYPKNIQYF

j_call: TRBJ2-3
v_call: TRBV10-3
d_call: TRBD2
clone_size: -
cdr3_nt: TGTGCCATCAGTGAGTTTTATATAGCGGGAGCTAGCACAGATACGCAGTATTTT
cdr3_aa: CAISEFYIAGASTDTQYF

j_call: TRBJ2-1
v_call: TRBV11-3
d_call: -
clone_size: -
cdr3_nt: TGTGCCAGCAGCTTAGTGGCCTTTAACAATGAGCAGTTCTTC
cdr3_aa: CASSLVAFNNEQFF

j_call: TRBJ2-5
v_call: TRBV9
d_call: -
clone_size: -
cdr3_nt: TGTGCCAGCAGCGGCCGCTCGACAGACCAAGAGACCCAGTACTTC
cdr3_aa: CASSGRSTDQETQYF

j_call: TRBJ1-1
v_call: TRBV11-3
d_call: -
clone_size: -
cdr3_nt: TGTGCCAGCAGCCTCGGGGCCAGGGTGTCTCTGAACACTGAAGCTTTCTTT
cdr3_aa: CASSLGARVSLNTEAFF

j_call: TRBJ1-2
v_call: TRBV29-1
d_call: -
clone_size: -
cdr3_nt: TGCAGCGTTGAATCAGGGGCAGATGGCTACACCTTC
cdr3_aa: CSVESGADGYTF

j_call: TRBJ1-2
v_call: TRBV5-1
d_call: TRBD1
clone_size: -
cdr3_nt: TGCGCCAGCAGCTTGGCCGGGACAGGCAGGAGCTATGGCTACACCTTC
cdr3_aa: CASSLAGTGRSYGYTF

j_call: TRBJ1-2
v_call: TRBV5-6
d_call: TRBD1
clone_size: -
cdr3_nt: TGTGCCAGCAGCCGTGCACCGGGACAGGGGTTTTCGGACACCTTC
cdr3_aa: CASSRAPGQGFSDTF

j_call: TRBJ2-5
v_call: TRBV24-1
d_call: -
clone_size: -
cdr3_nt: TGTGCCACCAGTGATCTAGGACGCGGAGAGTTGCAAGAGACCCAGTACTTC
cdr3_aa: CATSDLGRGELQETQYF

j_call: TRBJ1-5
v_call: TRBV4-1
d_call: TRBD1
clone_size: -
cdr3_nt: TGCGCCAGCAGCCAAGAGGAGGGGGCATATAGCAATCAGCCCCAGCATTTT
cdr3_aa: CASSQEEGAYSNQPQHF

j_call: TRBJ1-3
v_call: TRBV24-1
d_call: TRBD1
clone_size: -
cdr3_nt: TGTGCCACTTCGGGGACAGGGCCTGGAAACACCATATATTTT
cdr3_aa: CATSGTGPGNTIYF

j_call: TRBJ1-2
v_call: TRBV7-2
d_call: -
clone_size: -
cdr3_nt: TGTGCCAGCAGTCCCGGGACGGTTAACTATGGCTACACCTTC
cdr3_aa: CASSPGTVNYGYTF

j_call: TRBJ2-5
v_call: TRBV5-1
d_call: TRBD2
clone_size: -
cdr3_nt: TGCGCCAGCAGCTTCAGCAGCGGGGCGACTCAAGAGACCCAGTACTTC
cdr3_aa: CASSFSSGATQETQYF

j_call: TRBJ2-1
v_call: TRBV3-1/TRBV3-2
d_call: -
clone_size: -
cdr3_nt: TGTGCCAGCAGCCAAGTCAGTACTGAGCAGTTCTTC
cdr3_aa: CASSQVSTEQFF

j_call: TRBJ2-3
v_call: TRBV18
d_call: TRBD2
clone_size: -
cdr3_nt: TGTGCCAGCTCACTGAGCGGGGGGACAGATACGCAGTATTTT
cdr3_aa: CASSLSGGTDTQYF

j_call: TRBJ2-7
v_call: TRBV25-1
d_call: -
clone_size: -
cdr3_nt: TGTGCCAGTTCACCCGGGACACAGAGCTCCTACGAGCAGTACTTC
cdr3_aa: CASSPGTQSSYEQYF

j_call: TRBJ2-3
v_call: TRBV24-1
d_call: -
clone_size: -
cdr3_nt: TGTGCCACCAGTGATTCACTCGGCCGGGACACAGTCACAGATACGCAGTATTTT
cdr3_aa: CATSDSLGRDTVTDTQYF

j_call: TRBJ1-3
v_call: TRBV11-3
d_call: TRBD1
clone_size: -
cdr3_nt: TGTGCCAGCAGCGAAGACGGGACAGGGGGCTCGGGAAACACCATATATTTT
cdr3_aa: CASSEDGTGGSGNTIYF

j_call: TRBJ2-1
v_call: TRBV5-1
d_call: -
clone_size: -
cdr3_nt: TGCGCCAGCAGCTTGGCGGCGGGGACTTACAATGAGCAGTTCTTC
cdr3_aa: CASSLAAGTYNEQFF

j_call: TRBJ2-7
v_call: TRBV6-1
d_call: -
clone_size: -
cdr3_nt: TGTGCCAGCAGTGAAGGATTTAGGTATCACGAGCAGTACTTC
cdr3_aa: CASSEGFRYHEQYF

j_call: TRBJ1-1
v_call: TRBV5-1
d_call: TRBD1
clone_size: -
cdr3_nt: TGCGCCAGCAGCTTAGGGACAGACGGAGCTTTCTTT
cdr3_aa: CASSLGTDGAFF

j_call: TRBJ2-3
v_call: TRBV6-4
d_call: -
clone_size: once
cdr3_nt: TGTGCCAGCAGTGAGACTTTCACAGATACGCAGTATTTT
cdr3_aa: CASSETFTDTQYF

j_call: TRBJ1-2
v_call: TRBV4-3
d_call: -
clone_size: -
cdr3_nt: TGCGCCAGCAGCCAAGATCCCGGAAGGGGCTATGGCTACACCTTC
cdr3_aa: CASSQDPGRGYGYTF

j_call: TRBJ1-4
v_call: TRBV11-3
d_call: -
clone_size: -
cdr3_nt: TGTGCCAGCAGCACGGGACTGCTTAATGAAAAACTGTTTTTT
cdr3_aa: CASSTGLLNEKLFF

j_call: TRBJ1-2
v_call: TRBV5-4
d_call: TRBD1
clone_size: -
cdr3_nt: TGTGCCAGCAGCTTGGGTAGACAGGGGAACTATGGCTACACCTTC
cdr3_aa: CASSLGRQGNYGYTF

j_call: TRBJ1-1
v_call: TRBV7-8
d_call: -
clone_size: -
cdr3_nt: TGTGCCAGCAGCCCGCCCCGGGTAGGGACTGAAGCTTTCTTT
cdr3_aa: CASSPPRVGTEAFF

j_call: TRBJ1-4
v_call: TRBV29-1
d_call: TRBD1
clone_size: -
cdr3_nt: TGCAGCGCCCTGGCGGACAGGGGGCGAGTAGGAGCAAAACTGTTTTTT
cdr3_aa: CSALADRGRVGAKLFF

j_call: TRBJ1-6
v_call: TRBV5-6
d_call: TRBD1
clone_size: -
cdr3_nt: TGTGCCAGCAGCCCCTTGGACAGGAGCTTAAATTCACCCCTCCACTTT
cdr3_aa: CASSPLDRSLNSPLHF

j_call: TRBJ2-7
v_call: TRBV6-2/TRBV6-3
d_call: TRBD1
clone_size: -
cdr3_nt: TGTGCCAGCAGTCGGGACAGGACCTACGAGCAGTACTTC
cdr3_aa: CASSRDRTYEQYF

j_call: TRBJ1-5
v_call: TRBV30
d_call: -
clone_size: -
cdr3_nt: TGTGCCTGGAGTGTACAGCAGGGTTCTCAGCCCCAGCATTTT
cdr3_aa: CAWSVQQGSQPQHF

j_call: TRBJ2-7
v_call: TRBV11-2
d_call: -
clone_size: -
cdr3_nt: TGTGCCAGCAGCTTAGATCTAAGGGATTCGGTCGGCGAGCAGTACTTC
cdr3_aa: CASSLDLRDSVGEQYF

j_call: TRBJ1-1
v_call: TRBV14
d_call: -
clone_size: -
cdr3_nt: TGTGCCAGCAGCCAGTGGACAGCGAACACTGAAGCTTTCTTT
cdr3_aa: CASSQWTANTEAFF

j_call: TRBJ2-7
v_call: TRBV7-8
d_call: TRBD1
clone_size: -
cdr3_nt: TGTGCCAGCAGCGCCCGGGACAGGGAATACGAGCAGTACTTC
cdr3_aa: CASSARDREYEQYF

j_call: TRBJ1-2
v_call: TRBV7-2
d_call: -
clone_size: -
cdr3_nt: TGTGCCAGCACCCTAGGGGGATCCGGCTATGGCTACACCTTC
cdr3_aa: CASTLGGSGYGYTF

j_call: TRBJ1-5
v_call: TRBV10-2
d_call: TRBD1
clone_size: -
cdr3_nt: TGCGCCAGCAGAGCAACGACAGGGGGGCCAAATCAGCCCCAGCATTTT
cdr3_aa: CASRATTGGPNQPQHF

j_call: TRBJ1-5
v_call: TRBV7-2
d_call: -
clone_size: -
cdr3_nt: TGTGCCAGCAGCTTAGTGGTAGGTCTAAATCAGCCCCAGCATTTT
cdr3_aa: CASSLVVGLNQPQHF

j_call: TRBJ1-1
v_call: TRBV19
d_call: -
clone_size: -
cdr3_nt: TGTGCCAGTATCGGAGGGGGAGTGGAAGCTTTCTTT
cdr3_aa: CASIGGGVEAFF

j_call: TRBJ2-1
v_call: TRBV6-2/TRBV6-3
d_call: -
clone_size: -
cdr3_nt: TGTGCCAGCAGCGCCCCCTACAATGAGCAGTTCTTC
cdr3_aa: CASSAPYNEQFF

j_call: TRBJ2-7
v_call: TRBV3-1/TRBV3-2
d_call: TRBD2
clone_size: -
cdr3_nt: TGTGCCAGCAGCCGCGGGCGGGGGGGCCTCGAGCAGTACTTC
cdr3_aa: CASSRGRGGLEQYF

j_call: TRBJ1-3
v_call: TRBV7-6
d_call: TRBD1
clone_size: -
cdr3_nt: TGTGCCAGCAGCCCCAAGGGAACAGGGGAAGGGTCTGGAAACACCATATATTTT
cdr3_aa: CASSPKGTGEGSGNTIYF

j_call: TRBJ1-2
v_call: TRBV6-1
d_call: TRBD1
clone_size: -
cdr3_nt: TGTGCCAGCAGTGAAGATTGGGACAGACACAACTATGGCTACACCTTC
cdr3_aa: CASSEDWDRHNYGYTF

j_call: TRBJ1-3
v_call: TRBV7-9
d_call: TRBD1
clone_size: -
cdr3_nt: TGTGCCAGCAGCTCGACAGGGGCTGGAAACACCATATATTTT
cdr3_aa: CASSSTGAGNTIYF

j_call: TRBJ2-3
v_call: TRBV24-1
d_call: -
clone_size: -
cdr3_nt: TGTGCCACCAGTGATCCCAGATTACCAGATACGCAGTATTTT
cdr3_aa: CATSDPRLPDTQYF

j_call: TRBJ1-4
v_call: TRBV7-2
d_call: -
clone_size: once
cdr3_nt: TGTGCCAGCAGCTTAGGGGGCCAACGGAATGAAAAACTGTTTTTT
cdr3_aa: CASSLGGQRNEKLFF

j_call: TRBJ1-5
v_call: TRBV5-4
d_call: -
clone_size: -
cdr3_nt: TGTGCCAGCAGCTTGGGCGAAGGGAGCACCCAGCATTTT
cdr3_aa: CASSLGEGSTQHF

j_call: TRBJ2-5
v_call: TRBV24-1
d_call: TRBD2
clone_size: -
cdr3_nt: TGTGCCACCAGTGAATTAGCGGGGCAAGAGACCCAGTACTTC
cdr3_aa: CATSELAGQETQYF

j_call: TRBJ2-7
v_call: TRBV3-1/TRBV3-2
d_call: -
clone_size: -
cdr3_nt: TGTGCCAGCAGCCCCTCGTCTCCGGACAATCCTTACGAGCAGTACTTC
cdr3_aa: CASSPSSPDNPYEQYF

j_call: TRBJ2-2
v_call: TRBV7-3
d_call: -
clone_size: -
cdr3_nt: TGTGCCAGCAGCTTAGGACGGACCGGGGAGCTGTTTTTT
cdr3_aa: CASSLGRTGELFF

j_call: TRBJ2-7
v_call: TRBV24-1
d_call: TRBD1
clone_size: -
cdr3_nt: TGTGCCACCAGTGATCCCCGGGACAGTTATCCGGGGGAGCAGTACTTC
cdr3_aa: CATSDPRDSYPGEQYF

j_call: TRBJ1-1
v_call: TRBV9
d_call: -
clone_size: -
cdr3_nt: TGTGCCAGCAGCGTAATCGACATGAACACTGAAGCTTTCTTT
cdr3_aa: CASSVIDMNTEAFF

j_call: TRBJ2-7
v_call: TRBV20-1
d_call: -
clone_size: -
cdr3_nt: TGCAGTGCTAGTTGGTCGTACGAGCAGTACTTC
cdr3_aa: CSASWSYEQYF

j_call: TRBJ1-1
v_call: TRBV6-2/TRBV6-3
d_call: TRBD1
clone_size: -
cdr3_nt: TGTGCCAGCAGTTACGTGCAGGGGGCTAGCACTGAAGCTTTCTTT
cdr3_aa: CASSYVQGASTEAFF